This T cell receptor (beta chain) was found in a study of T cell repertoires in cytomegalovirus infection (dated by TCRdb to the late 2010s). A note on the overall study: Because public TCR beta signatures pointed to carriage of CMV infection together with the matching HLA type, the HLA type of each donor mattered for the analysis. Beyond this particular receptor, the publication reports: The ex vivo response was dominated by HLA-C-restricted CMV-specific TCR beta clonotypes, which also provided the single most frequent clonotype in two of eight donors. Cumulative frequency of public TCR beta family members discriminated carriers of CMV infection plus the relevant HLA type in this cohort and an independent 352-donor cohort.

The sample holds many counts of this clonotype. It lacks a known antigen. Base quality data are lacking; no much larger clone is found one base away. Including the terminal cysteine and phenylalanine, the CDR3 comprises 10 residues. The kept DNA is CDR3 alone, 30 bases in frame from the first base. V is pared back by 4 bases and J by 4 bases, with 1 base lying between the germline termini. CDR1 and CDR2, looked up from the germline V gene, are SNHLY and FYNNEI. The instrument given in TCRdb is Illumina HiSeq 1500. TCRdb reran the public reads through fastp at Q25 and MiXCR, keeping productive beta chains. Rows are combined by CDR3 protein, so each entry shows the most common genes and DNA. The sample table holds approximately 500,000 distinct CDR3 sequences, of which approximately 16% were seen once. The ten largest clones take up about 24% of the sample.

This receptor chain uses TRBV2 and TRBJ1-1; the D gene is not confidently resolved. This clonotype was sampled from a human donor in good health (CMV status not recorded). Some clones in this sample may be carry-over from other donors' samples. The sequencing input was CD8+ T cells from PBMCs. CDR3 loop: CASSGTEAFF. The bases are TGTGCCAGCAGTGGCACTGAAGCTTTCTTT.